A single sample gave rise to the 14 T cell receptor beta chains below, sequenced in a study of long-term antiretroviral therapy in people with HIV. The run of the v3.0 immunoSEQ assay was at survey level. Only in-frame clones appear in the TCRdb table, and some are missing; sequencing was by immunoSEQ multiplex PCR. The data hold roughly 23,000 clones, with about nine tenths observed a single time. Sequences were derived from unsorted PBMCs, sampled 1.8 years before starting antiretroviral therapy. The receptors here all came from a woman aged 25 to 39 with HIV.

V and J are TRBV19 and TRBJ1-6; D is undetermined. The CDR3 has 16 amino acids. Germline V CDR1 and CDR2: LNHDA, SQIVND (reference sequence). The germline V and J ends were trimmed by 5 bases and 2 bases, with 13 bases remaining between them. CDR3 in DNA: TGTGCCAGTAGTCTTCTTTCGGGCACCTATAATTCACCCCTCCACTTT. Amino acids: CASSLLSGTYNSPLHF.

The rearrangement uses TRBV7-3 and TRBJ2-2; a weak D match, TRBD1 (6 bases). Germline V gene lookup returns CDR1 SGHTA and CDR2 FQGTGA. The CDR3 contains 13 residues. Trimming took off 3 bases at V and 6 bases at J, with 8 bases between the two ends. The CDR3 coding sequence is TGTGCCAGCAGCTTGGGGGCCGCCGGGGAGCTGTTTTTT. Protein product: CASSLGAAGELFF.

A few counts support this clone. The chain employs TRBV29-1 and TRBJ1-2, with D possibly being TRBD1 (6 bases). Looked up from germline, CDR1 is SQVTM and CDR2 is ANQGSEA. CDR3 length equals 15 residues. V was shortened by 0 bases and J by 2 bases, with 13 bases between the two germline ends. In DNA, the CDR3 is TGCAGCGTTGAAGAGTGGGACCAGGGGAACTATGGCTACACCTTC. Translation: CSVEEWDQGNYGYTF. The full variable domain, in which reference TRBV29-1 and TRBJ1-2 provide the parts outside the CDR3, is SAVISQKPSRDICQRGTSLTIQCQVDSQVTMMFWYRQQPGQSLTLIATANQGSEATYESGFVIDKFPISRPNLTFSTLTVSNMSPEDSSIYLCSVEEWDQGNYGYTFGSGTRLTVV.

The chain is built from TRBV2 and TRBJ1-2; 9 bases map to TRBD1. Germline loops: CDR1 SNHLY, CDR2 FYNNEI. V lost 8 bases and J lost 4; bases outside the gene matches: 20. The CDR3 runs 18 residues. The CDR3 region is CASLQVWYTGGAGYGYTF. The CDR3, as DNA: TGTGCCAGCCTACAGGTGTGGTACACAGGGGGCGCCGGCTATGGCTACACCTTC. Supplemented by reference TRBV2 and TRBJ1-2, the full variable domain reads EPEVTQTPSHQVTQMGQEVILRCVPISNHLYFYWYRQILGQKVEFLVSFYNNEISEKSEIFDDQFSVERPDGSNFTLKIRSTKLEDSAMYFCASLQVWYTGGAGYGYTFGSGTRLTVV.

The chain carries TRBV19 and TRBJ1-5; 7 bases are a match to TRBD1. Germline CDR1 and CDR2: LNHDA and SQIVND (reference sequence). V dropped 4 bases and J dropped 6; count of bases not matched to a gene: 9. The CDR3 has 15 amino acids. DNA of the CDR3: TGTGCCAGTAGTACCGACAGGGTTCTGGGTCAGCCCCAGCATTTT. Protein product: CASSTDRVLGQPQHF.

This chain uses TRBV7-8 with TRBJ2-7; TRBD1 agrees at 12 bases. Germline assignment: CDR1 SGHVS and CDR2 FQNEAQ. The CDR3 sequence is 17 residues long. The junction had 15 bases not matched to a gene; V was cut back by 5 bases and J by 7 bases. For the CDR3, the DNA is TGTGCCAGCAGCCAAGATCTGGTGGGACAGGGGGCAGGGGAGCAGTACGTC. Its protein product is CASSQDLVGQGAGEQYV.

This clone was detected once. The chain couples TRBV6-6 to TRBJ2-1; maybe TRBD2 (5 bases). Between the trimmed V and J ends, which lost 10 bases and 9 bases, there was a span of 16 bases. Per the germline V gene, CDR1 is MNHNY and CDR2 is SVGAGI (reference sequence). This CDR3 region has 12 residues. The CDR3 protein is CATLLGGGEQFF. The DNA for the CDR3 is TGTGCCACCCTATTGGGTGGAGGTGAGCAGTTCTTC.

V usage is TRBV2 and J usage is TRBJ1-3; D not resolved. CDR1 is SNHLY and CDR2 is FYNNEI in the germline V gene. There are 19 residues in the CDR3. With 2 bases removed from V and 0 bases from J, the gap between germline ends came to 20 bases. Written as DNA, the CDR3 is TGTGCCAGCAGTGAATTGAGCGCCTTGGGGTTCCTCTCTGGAAACACCATATATTTT. As protein: CASSELSALGFLSGNTIYF.

The chain couples TRBV30 to TRBJ1-6; the D gene is possibly TRBD1 (5 bases). The CDR3 is 15 amino acids. Germline CDR1 is GTSNPN and CDR2 is SVGIG (reference sequence). V was clipped by 7 bases and J by 8 bases, with 21 bases between them. Here the CDR3 DNA reads TGTGCCTTAAACCGGGACCCCAGTAGGGATTCACCCCTCCACTTT. It translates to CALNRDPSRDSPLHF. Supplemented by reference TRBV30 and TRBJ1-6, the full variable domain reads SQTIHQWPATLVQPVGSPLSLECTVEGTSNPNLYWYRQAAGRGLQLLFYSVGIGQISSEVPQNLSASRPQDRQFILSSKKLLLSDSGFYLCALNRDPSRDSPLHFGNGTRLTVT.

The CDR3 bases are TGCAGCGTTGAGGGCGGGACAGGGGACATGAACACTGAAGCTTTCTTT. Residues: CSVEGGTGDMNTEAFF. This chain connects TRBV29-1 to TRBJ1-1; 10 positions agree with TRBD1. CDR3 length: 16 amino acids. With 3 bases clipped from V and 0 bases from J, the junction kept 7 bases outside the gene matches. In germline, CDR1 is SQVTM, CDR2 ANQGSEA.

The chain links TRBV5-6 to TRBJ1-1; possible D gene TRBD1, 6 bases. The CDR3 extends over 15 amino acids. CDR1 is SGHDT, CDR2 YYEEEE, per germline. V lost 2 bases and J 3 bases, leaving 14 bases between the germline ends. The CDR3 reads CASSFDSRGDTEAFF. DNA of the CDR3: TGTGCCAGCAGCTTCGATTCCAGGGGAGACACTGAAGCTTTCTTT.

V is TRBV7-9 and J is TRBJ1-5; D call uncertain. The germline V gene encodes CDR1 SEHNR and CDR2 FQNEAQ (reference sequence). The CDR3 is made up of 18 amino acids. V lost 3 bases and J 3 bases, leaving 21 bases between the germline ends. CDR3 DNA sequence: TGTGCCAGCAGCTTCTACTCCCCTGGCCACGGTTCCAATCAGCCCCAGCATTTT. As protein: CASSFYSPGHGSNQPQHF. Full variable domain (remainder filled in from reference TRBV7-9 and TRBJ1-5): DTGVSQNPRHKITKRGQNVTFRCDPISEHNRLYWYRQTLGQGPEFLTYFQNEAQLEKSRLLSDRFSAERPKGSFSTLEIQRTEQGDSAMYLCASSFYSPGHGSNQPQHFGDGTRLSIL.

The rearrangement joins TRBV29-1 to TRBJ2-1; D is unclear. The CDR3 totals 16 residues. The V end was cut by 0 bases, the J end by 4 bases, with 16 bases between. Germline V gene sequence: CDR1 SQVTM, CDR2 ANQGSEA. CDR3 amino acids: CSVEDRLARLYNEQFF. The CDR3 region has the DNA TGCAGCGTTGAAGATCGGCTCGCCCGGTTATACAATGAGCAGTTCTTC.

The genes are TRBV7-2 and TRBJ2-3, with D uncertain. V was trimmed by 1 base and J by 0 bases, leaving 5 bases between them. The CDR3 is 14 residues long. In germline, CDR1 is SGHTA, CDR2 FQGNSA. The DNA for the CDR3 is TGTGCCAGCAGCTTAGACGGTAGCACAGATACGCAGTATTTT. Translation gives CASSLDGSTDTQYF.